This note documents a single T cell receptor beta chain sequence. With no exceptions, donors were healthy Caucasians. MiXCR, run by TCRdb on the 5' RACE reads, gives a single entry per CDR3 protein. The table lists 460,000 or so distinct CDR3 sequences, 14% of them singletons. This sample was taken from a study of identical twins. These same data were also listed under a study on yellow fever vaccine responses in identical twins. That source adds: Vaccine T cell responses of twins reportedly seemed partly convergent and partly personalized.

The sequenced sample consisted of CD4+ T cells sorted from blood. The clonotype was recovered from a woman aged 18 to 35 in good health.

The CDR3 DNA reads TGTGCCAGCAGGGTTCGGAGGGGCCACACAGATACGCAGTATTTT. Protein sequence: CASRVRRGHTDTQYF. This chain links TRBV6-1 with TRBJ2-3, with a possible D match to TRBD2 (6 bases). V lost 6 bases to trimming and J lost 2 bases, with 15 bases between them. Germline CDR1 and CDR2: MNHNS and SASEGT. CDR3 length: 15 amino acids.